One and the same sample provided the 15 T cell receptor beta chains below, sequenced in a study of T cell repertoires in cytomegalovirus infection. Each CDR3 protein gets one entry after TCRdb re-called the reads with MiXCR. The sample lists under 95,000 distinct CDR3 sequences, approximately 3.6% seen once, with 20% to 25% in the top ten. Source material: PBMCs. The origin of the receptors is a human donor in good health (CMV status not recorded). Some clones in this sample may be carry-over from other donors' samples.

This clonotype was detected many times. The CDR3 loop reads CAITPDLSSGNTIYF. The CDR3 nucleotides read TGTGCCATCACCCCCGACTTGAGCTCTGGAAACACCATATATTTT. The J gene is TRBJ1-3, the V gene TRBV10-3; D is unclear. Looked up from germline, CDR1 is ENHRY and CDR2 is SYGVKD. Deletions cut 7 bases from V and 0 bases from J, with 13 bases between. This CDR3 contains 15 residues.

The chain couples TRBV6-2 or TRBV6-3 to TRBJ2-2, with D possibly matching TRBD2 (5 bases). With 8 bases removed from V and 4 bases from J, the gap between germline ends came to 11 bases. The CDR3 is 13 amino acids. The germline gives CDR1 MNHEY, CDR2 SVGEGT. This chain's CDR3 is CASGHGGTGELFF. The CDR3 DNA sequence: TGTGCCAGCGGGCACGGAGGCACCGGGGAGCTGTTTTTT.

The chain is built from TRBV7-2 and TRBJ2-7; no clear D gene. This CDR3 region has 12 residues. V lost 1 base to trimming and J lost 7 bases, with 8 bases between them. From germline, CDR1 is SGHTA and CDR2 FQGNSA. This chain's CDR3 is CASSLGVKEQYF. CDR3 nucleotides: TGTGCCAGCAGCTTAGGGGTAAAAGAGCAGTACTTC.

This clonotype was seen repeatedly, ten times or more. The CDR3 loop reads CASMETGRYNEQFF. The CDR3 bases are TGTGCCAGCATGGAGACAGGGCGCTACAATGAGCAGTTCTTC. V usage is TRBV6-2 or TRBV6-3 and J usage is TRBJ2-1; 7 bases agree with TRBD1. Germline lookup yields CDR1 MNHEY and CDR2 SVGEGT. J lost 3 bases, V lost 7 bases, and 6 bases had no gene match. The CDR3 consists of 14 residues.

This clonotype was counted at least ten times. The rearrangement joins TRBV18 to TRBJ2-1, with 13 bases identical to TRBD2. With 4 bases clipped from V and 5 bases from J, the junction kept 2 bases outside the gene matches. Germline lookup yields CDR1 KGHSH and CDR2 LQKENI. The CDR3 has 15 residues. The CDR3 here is CASSRGLAGNNEQFF. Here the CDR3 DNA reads TGTGCCAGCTCACGGGGACTAGCGGGGAACAATGAGCAGTTCTTC.

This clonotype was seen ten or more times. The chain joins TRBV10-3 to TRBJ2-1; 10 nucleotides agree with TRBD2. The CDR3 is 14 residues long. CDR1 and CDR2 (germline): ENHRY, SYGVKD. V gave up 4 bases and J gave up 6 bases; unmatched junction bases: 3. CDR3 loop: CAISGLAGVNEQFF. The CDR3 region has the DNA TGTGCCATCAGTGGTCTAGCGGGGGTCAATGAGCAGTTCTTC.

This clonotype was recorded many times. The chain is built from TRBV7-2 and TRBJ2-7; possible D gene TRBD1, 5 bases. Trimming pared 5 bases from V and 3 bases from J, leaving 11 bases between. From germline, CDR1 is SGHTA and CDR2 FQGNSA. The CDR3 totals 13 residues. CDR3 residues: CASSEQVRYEQYF. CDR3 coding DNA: TGTGCCAGCAGCGAACAGGTGCGCTACGAGCAGTACTTC.

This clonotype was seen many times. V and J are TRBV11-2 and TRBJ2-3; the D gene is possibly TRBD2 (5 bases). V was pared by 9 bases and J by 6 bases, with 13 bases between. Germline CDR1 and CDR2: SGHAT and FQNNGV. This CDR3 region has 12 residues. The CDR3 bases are TGTGCCAGTACCGGAGGACGGGATACGCAGTATTTT. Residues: CASTGGRDTQYF.

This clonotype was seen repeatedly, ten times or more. CDR3 in DNA: TGTGCCATCAGTTCCGACAGGTCCCCAGAAGCTTTCTTT. Residues: CAISSDRSPEAFF. This chain joins TRBV10-3 and TRBJ1-1, with D possibly matching TRBD1 (6 bases). Germline V CDR1 and CDR2: ENHRY, SYGVKD. Between the trimmed V and J ends, which lost 5 bases and 8 bases, there was a span of 15 bases. CDR3 size: 13 residues.

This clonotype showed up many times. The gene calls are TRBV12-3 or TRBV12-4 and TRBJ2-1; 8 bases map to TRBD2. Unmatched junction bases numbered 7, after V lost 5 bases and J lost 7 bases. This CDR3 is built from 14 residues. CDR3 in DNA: TGTGCCAGCAGTGTCCGGGGGGGCCGGAATGAGCAGTTCTTC. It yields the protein CASSVRGGRNEQFF.

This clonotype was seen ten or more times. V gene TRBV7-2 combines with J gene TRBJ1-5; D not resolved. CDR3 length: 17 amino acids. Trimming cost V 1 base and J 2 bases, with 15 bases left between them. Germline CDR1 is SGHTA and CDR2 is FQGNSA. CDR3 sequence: CASSLEWAAEGNQPQHF. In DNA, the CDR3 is TGTGCCAGCAGCTTAGAGTGGGCCGCGGAAGGCAATCAGCCCCAGCATTTT.

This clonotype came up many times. CDR3 DNA: TGTGCCAGCAGCCCAGGGACTAGCGGGAATGCAGATACGCAGTATTTT. Encoded protein: CASSPGTSGNADTQYF. J is TRBJ2-3 and V is TRBV7-2; TRBD2 matches 13 bases. Germline V gene data show CDR1 as SGHTA and CDR2 as FQGNSA. J gave up 4 bases and V 5 bases, and 6 bases lay outside the gene matches. The CDR3 covers 16 residues.

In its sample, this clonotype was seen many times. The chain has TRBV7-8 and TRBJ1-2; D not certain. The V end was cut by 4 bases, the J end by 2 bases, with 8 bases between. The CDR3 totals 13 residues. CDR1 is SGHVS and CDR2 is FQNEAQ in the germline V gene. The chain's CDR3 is CASSSGRNYGYTF. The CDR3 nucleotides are TGTGCCAGCAGCTCCGGGAGGAACTATGGCTACACCTTC.

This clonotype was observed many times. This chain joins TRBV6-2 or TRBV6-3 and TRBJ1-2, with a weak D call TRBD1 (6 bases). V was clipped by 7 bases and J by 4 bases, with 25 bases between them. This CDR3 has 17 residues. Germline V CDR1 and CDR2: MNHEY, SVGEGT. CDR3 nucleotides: TGTGCCAGCAAAAGGCCGGGGACACCAGGGGCGACCTATGGCTACACCTTC. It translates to CASKRPGTPGATYGYTF.

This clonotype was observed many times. This chain's CDR3 is CASSLRTSGISTDTQYF. The CDR3 bases are TGTGCCAGCAGCTTGCGGACTAGCGGGATTAGCACAGATACGCAGTATTTT. The genes are TRBV7-2 and TRBJ2-3; TRBD2 matches 12 bases. V dropped 3 bases and J dropped 0; count of bases not matched to a gene: 4. Germline CDR1 SGHTA, CDR2 FQGNSA. The CDR3 covers 17 residues.